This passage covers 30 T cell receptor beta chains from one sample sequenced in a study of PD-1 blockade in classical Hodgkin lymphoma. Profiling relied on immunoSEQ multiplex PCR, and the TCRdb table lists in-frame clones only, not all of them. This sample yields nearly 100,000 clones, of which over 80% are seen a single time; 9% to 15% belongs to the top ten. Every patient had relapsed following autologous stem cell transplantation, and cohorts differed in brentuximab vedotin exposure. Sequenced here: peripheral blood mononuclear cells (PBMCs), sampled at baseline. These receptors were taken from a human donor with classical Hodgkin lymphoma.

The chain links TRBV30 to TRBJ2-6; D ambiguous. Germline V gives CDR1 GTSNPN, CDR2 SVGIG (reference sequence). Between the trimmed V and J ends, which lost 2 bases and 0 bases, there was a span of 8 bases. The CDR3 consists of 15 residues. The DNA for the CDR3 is TGTGCCTGGAGTTTCGGAGACTCTGGGGCCAACGTCCTGACTTTC. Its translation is CAWSFGDSGANVLTF.

This chain's CDR3 is CASSLGQRWDEQFF. The DNA for the CDR3 is TGCGCCAGCAGCTTGGGACAGCGGTGGGATGAGCAGTTCTTC. This chain links TRBV5-1 with TRBJ2-1; D is possibly TRBD1 or TRBD2 (5 bases each). Trimming left V 0 bases short and J 8 bases short, with 12 bases between. The CDR3 totals 14 residues. Germline CDR1 SGHRS, CDR2 YFSETQ.

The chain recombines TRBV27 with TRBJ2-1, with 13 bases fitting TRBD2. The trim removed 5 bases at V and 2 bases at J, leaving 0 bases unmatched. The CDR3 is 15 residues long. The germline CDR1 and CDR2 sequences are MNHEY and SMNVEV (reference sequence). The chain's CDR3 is CASSGTSGTYNEQFF. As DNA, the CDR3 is TGTGCCAGCAGTGGGACTAGCGGGACCTACAATGAGCAGTTCTTC.

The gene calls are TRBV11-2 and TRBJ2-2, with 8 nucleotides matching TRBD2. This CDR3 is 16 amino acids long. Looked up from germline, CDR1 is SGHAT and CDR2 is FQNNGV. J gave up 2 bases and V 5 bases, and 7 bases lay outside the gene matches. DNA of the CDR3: TGTGCCAGCAGCGAGGTAGCGGGACTTAACACCGGGGAGCTGTTTTTT. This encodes CASSEVAGLNTGELFF.

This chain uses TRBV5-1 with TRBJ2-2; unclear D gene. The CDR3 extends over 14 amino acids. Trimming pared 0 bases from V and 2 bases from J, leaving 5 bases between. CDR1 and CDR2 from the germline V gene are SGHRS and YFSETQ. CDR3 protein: CASSLDPNTGELFF. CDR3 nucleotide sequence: TGCGCCAGCAGCTTGGACCCAAACACCGGGGAGCTGTTTTTT.

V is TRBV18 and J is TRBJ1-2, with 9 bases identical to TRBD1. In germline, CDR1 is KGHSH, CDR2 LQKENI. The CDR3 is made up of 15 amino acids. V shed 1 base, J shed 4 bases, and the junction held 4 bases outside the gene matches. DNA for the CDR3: TGTGCCAGCTCACCACAACGACAGGGGGGCTATGGCTACACCTTC. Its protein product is CASSPQRQGGYGYTF.

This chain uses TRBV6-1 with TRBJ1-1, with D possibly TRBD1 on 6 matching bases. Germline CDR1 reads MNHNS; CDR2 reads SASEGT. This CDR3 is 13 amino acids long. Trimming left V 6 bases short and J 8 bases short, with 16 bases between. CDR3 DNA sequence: TGTGCCAGCAGCTACGGAGGGACATACGAAGCTTTCTTT. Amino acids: CASSYGGTYEAFF.

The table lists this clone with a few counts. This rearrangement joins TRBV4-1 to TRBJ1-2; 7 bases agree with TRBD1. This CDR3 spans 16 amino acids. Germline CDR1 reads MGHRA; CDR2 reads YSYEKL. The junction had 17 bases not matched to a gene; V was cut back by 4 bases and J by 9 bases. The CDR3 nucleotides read TGCGCCAGCAGCCGAGACGGGACAGAGAGCTATGGAAGCTACACCTTC. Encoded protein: CASSRDGTESYGSYTF.

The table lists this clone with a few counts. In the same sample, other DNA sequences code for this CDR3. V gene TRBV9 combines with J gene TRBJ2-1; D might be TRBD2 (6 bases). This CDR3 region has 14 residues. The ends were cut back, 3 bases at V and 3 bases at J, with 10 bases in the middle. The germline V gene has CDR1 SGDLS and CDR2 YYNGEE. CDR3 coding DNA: TGTGCCAGCAGCGAGCGGGCGGGCTACAATGAGCAGTTCTTC. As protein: CASSERAGYNEQFF.

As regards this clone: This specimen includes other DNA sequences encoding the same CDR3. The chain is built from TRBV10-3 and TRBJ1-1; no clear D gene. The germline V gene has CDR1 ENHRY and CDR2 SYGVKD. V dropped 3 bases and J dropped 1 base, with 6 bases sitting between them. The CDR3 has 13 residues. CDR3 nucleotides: TGTGCCATCAGTGAAGGACCGAACACTGAAGCTTTCTTT. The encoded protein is CAISEGPNTEAFF.

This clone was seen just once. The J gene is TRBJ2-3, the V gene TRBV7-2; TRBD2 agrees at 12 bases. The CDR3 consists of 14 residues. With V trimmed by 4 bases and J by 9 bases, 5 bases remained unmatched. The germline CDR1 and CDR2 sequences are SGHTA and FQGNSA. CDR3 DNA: TGTGCCAGCAGCTCTAGCGGGAGGGCCGGGACGCAGTATTTT. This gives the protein CASSSSGRAGTQYF.

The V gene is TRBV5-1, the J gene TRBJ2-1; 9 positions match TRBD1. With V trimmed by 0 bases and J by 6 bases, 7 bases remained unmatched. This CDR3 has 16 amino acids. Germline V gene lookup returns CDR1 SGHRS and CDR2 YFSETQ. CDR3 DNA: TGCGCCAGCAGCTTGGTTCCGGGACAGGGAGCCAATGAGCAGTTCTTC. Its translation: CASSLVPGQGANEQFF.

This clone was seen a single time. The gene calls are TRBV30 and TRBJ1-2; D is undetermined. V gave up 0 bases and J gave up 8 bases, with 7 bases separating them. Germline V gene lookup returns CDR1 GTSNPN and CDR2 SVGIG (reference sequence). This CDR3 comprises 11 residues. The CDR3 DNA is TGTGCCTGGAGTGTACTGGGCGGCTACACCTTC. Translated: CAWSVLGGYTF.

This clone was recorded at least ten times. CDR3: CASSQGRAPPKLLEETQYF. CDR3 in DNA: TGTGCCAGCAGCCAAGGACGGGCACCCCCAAAGTTGCTGGAAGAGACCCAGTACTTC. The chain combines TRBV14 with TRBJ2-5, with unresolved D. This CDR3 comprises 19 residues. V was shortened by 1 base and J by 3 bases, with 24 bases between the two germline ends. Germline CDR1 is SGHDN and CDR2 is FVKESK.

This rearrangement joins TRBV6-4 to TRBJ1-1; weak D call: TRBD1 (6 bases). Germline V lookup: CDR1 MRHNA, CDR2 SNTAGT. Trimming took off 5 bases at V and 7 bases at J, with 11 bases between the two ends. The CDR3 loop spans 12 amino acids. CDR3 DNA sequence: TGTGCCAGCAGTACAGGGTCGGGTGAAGCTTTCTTT. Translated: CASSTGSGEAFF.

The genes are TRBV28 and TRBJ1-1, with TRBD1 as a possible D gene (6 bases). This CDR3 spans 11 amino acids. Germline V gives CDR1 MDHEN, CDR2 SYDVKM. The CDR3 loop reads CAAQRGTEAFF. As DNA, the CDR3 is TGTGCAGCACAGAGGGGGACAGAAGCTTTCTTT.

The CDR3 nucleotides read TGCGCCAGCAGCTTGGTTCTAGCGGGAGGGCAAGAGACCCAGTACTTC. It codes for CASSLVLAGGQETQYF. The chain recombines TRBV5-1 with TRBJ2-5, with TRBD2 identical over 12 bases. The CDR3 has 16 residues. Germline V gene sequence: CDR1 SGHRS, CDR2 YFSETQ. Germline trimming cut 0 bases from V and 2 bases from J; bases unmatched to any gene: 2.

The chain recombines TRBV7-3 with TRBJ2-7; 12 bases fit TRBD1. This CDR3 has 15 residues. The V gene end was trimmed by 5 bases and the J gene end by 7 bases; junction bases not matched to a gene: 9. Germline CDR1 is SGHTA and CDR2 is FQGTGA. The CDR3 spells CASSLMGQGANEQYF. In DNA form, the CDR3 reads TGTGCCAGCAGCCTTATGGGACAGGGGGCTAATGAGCAGTACTTC.

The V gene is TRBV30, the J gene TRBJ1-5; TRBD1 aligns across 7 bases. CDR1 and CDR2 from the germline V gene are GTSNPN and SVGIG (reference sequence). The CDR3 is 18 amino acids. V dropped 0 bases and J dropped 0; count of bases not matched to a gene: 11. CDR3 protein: CAWSVTGQGVGSNQPQHF. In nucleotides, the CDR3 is TGTGCCTGGAGTGTAACGGGCCAGGGGGTTGGTAGCAATCAGCCCCAGCATTTT. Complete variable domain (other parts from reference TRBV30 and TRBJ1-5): SQTIHQWPATLVQPVGSPLSLECTVEGTSNPNLYWYRQAAGRGLQLLFYSVGIGQISSEVPQNLSASRPQDRQFILSSKKLLLSDSGFYLCAWSVTGQGVGSNQPQHFGDGTRLSIL.

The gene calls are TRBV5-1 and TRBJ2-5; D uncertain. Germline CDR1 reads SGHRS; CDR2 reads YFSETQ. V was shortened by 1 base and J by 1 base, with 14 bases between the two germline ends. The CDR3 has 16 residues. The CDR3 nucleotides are TGCGCCAGCAGCTTGTCTGGTACCTACACCCAAGAGACCCAGTACTTC. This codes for CASSLSGTYTQETQYF.

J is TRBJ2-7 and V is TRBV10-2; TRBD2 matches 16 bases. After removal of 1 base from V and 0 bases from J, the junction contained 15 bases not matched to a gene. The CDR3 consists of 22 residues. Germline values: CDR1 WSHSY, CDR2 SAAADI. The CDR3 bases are TGCGCCAGCAGTGAGTTATCCCTTCCCGGGACTAGCGGGAGGGCCTACTCCTACGAGCAGTACTTC. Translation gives CASSELSLPGTSGRAYSYEQYF.

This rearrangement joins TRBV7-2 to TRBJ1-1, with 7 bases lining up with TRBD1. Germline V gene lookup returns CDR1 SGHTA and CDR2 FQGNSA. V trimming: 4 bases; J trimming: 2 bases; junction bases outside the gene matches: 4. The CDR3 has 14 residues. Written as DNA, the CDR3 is TGTGCCAGCAGCTCACAGGGGAGAAACACTGAAGCTTTCTTT. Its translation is CASSSQGRNTEAFF.

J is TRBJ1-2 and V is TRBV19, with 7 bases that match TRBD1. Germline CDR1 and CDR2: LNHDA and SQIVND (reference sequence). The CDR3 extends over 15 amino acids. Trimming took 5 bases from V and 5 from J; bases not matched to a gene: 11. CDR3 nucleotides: TGTGCCAGTAGTGCACTTGGGACAGCCTCTTATGGCTACACCTTC. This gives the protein CASSALGTASYGYTF.

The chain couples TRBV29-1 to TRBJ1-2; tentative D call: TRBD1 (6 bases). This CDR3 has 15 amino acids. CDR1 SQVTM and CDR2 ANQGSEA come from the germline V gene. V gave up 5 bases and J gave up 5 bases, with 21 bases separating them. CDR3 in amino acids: CSVSLGGADPYGYTF. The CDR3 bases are TGCAGCGTTTCACTAGGGGGGGCAGACCCTTATGGCTACACCTTC.

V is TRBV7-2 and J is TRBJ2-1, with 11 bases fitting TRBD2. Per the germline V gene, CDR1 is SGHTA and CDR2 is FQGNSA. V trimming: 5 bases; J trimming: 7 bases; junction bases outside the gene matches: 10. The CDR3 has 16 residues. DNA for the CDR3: TGTGCCAGCAGCCCAGGGGGACTAGCGGTGCATAATGAGCAGTTCTTC. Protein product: CASSPGGLAVHNEQFF.

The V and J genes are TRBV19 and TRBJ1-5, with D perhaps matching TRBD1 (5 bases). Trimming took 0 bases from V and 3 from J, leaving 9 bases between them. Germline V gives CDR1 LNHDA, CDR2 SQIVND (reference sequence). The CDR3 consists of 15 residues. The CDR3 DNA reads TGTGCCAGTAGTATAGAGGGGGGACCCAATCAGCCCCAGCATTTT. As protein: CASSIEGGPNQPQHF.

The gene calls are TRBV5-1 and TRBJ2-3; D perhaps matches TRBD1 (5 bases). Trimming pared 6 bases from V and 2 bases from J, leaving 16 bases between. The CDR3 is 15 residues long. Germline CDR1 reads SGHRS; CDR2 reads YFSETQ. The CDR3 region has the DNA TGCGCCAGCACTCCAGGACAATCGCCCACAGATACGCAGTATTTT. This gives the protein CASTPGQSPTDTQYF.

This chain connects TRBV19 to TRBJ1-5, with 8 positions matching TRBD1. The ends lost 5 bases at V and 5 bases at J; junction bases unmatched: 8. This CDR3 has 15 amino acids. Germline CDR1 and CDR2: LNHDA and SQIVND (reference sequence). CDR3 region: CASSAQTGEYQPQHF. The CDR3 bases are TGTGCCAGTAGTGCCCAGACAGGGGAATATCAGCCCCAGCATTTT. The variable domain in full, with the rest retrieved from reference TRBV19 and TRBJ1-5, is DGGITQSPKYLFRKEGQNVTLSCEQNLNHDAMYWYRQDPGQGLRLIYYSQIVNDFQKGDIAEGYSVSREKKESFPLTVTSAQKNPTAFYLCASSAQTGEYQPQHFGDGTRLSIL.

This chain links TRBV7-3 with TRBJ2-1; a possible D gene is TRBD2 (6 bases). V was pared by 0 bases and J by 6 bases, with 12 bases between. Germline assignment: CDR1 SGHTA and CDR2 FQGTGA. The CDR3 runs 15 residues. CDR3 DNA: TGTGCCAGCAGCTTAACCCCTGGAGGGTCCAATGAGCAGTTCTTC. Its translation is CASSLTPGGSNEQFF.

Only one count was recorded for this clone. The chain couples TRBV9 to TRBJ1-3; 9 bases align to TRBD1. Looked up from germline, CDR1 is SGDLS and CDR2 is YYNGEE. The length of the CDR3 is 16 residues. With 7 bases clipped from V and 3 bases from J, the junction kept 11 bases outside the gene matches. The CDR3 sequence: CASGRKGQGGGNTIYF. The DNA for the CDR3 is TGTGCCAGCGGCAGAAAGGGACAGGGTGGTGGAAACACCATATATTTT.